This T cell receptor (beta chain) was recovered during a study of metastatic and nonmetastatic thyroid tumors. As for the study in general: Samples came from malignant and benign thyroid patients, and repertoires were compared across blood and tumor or nodule tissue.

Original handling: Across clinicopathological groups, CDR3 differences served as the basis for building a distant-metastasis classifier for papillary thyroid cancer. TCRdb re-called clones via MiXCR from the PCR reads. In this record, the V and J calls reflect TCRdb's handling and not the investigators' own analysis. The table lists about 23,000 clones, around 20% of them singletons. This CDR3 comprises 14 residues. From germline, CDR1 is GTSNPN and CDR2 SVGIG (reference sequence). V lost 2 bases, J lost 0 bases, and 10 bases lay in between. In this sample, this clone turned up many times. Antigen: not known. General study results and limits: Within blood and tumor, benign nodules reportedly had significantly lower TCR beta diversity than malignant thyroid tumors did.

Thyroid surgery was performed in patients who had received no treatment beforehand. The sequenced sample consisted of blood. V and J are TRBV30 and TRBJ1-1; no definite D call. The receptor was derived from a female donor with papillary thyroid cancer or a benign thyroid nodule (not recorded which). Some clones in this sample may be carry-over from other donors' samples. The DNA of the CDR3 is TGTGCCTGGAGTTCCTTACTCATGAACACTGAAGCTTTCTTT. Its translation: CAWSSLLMNTEAFF.